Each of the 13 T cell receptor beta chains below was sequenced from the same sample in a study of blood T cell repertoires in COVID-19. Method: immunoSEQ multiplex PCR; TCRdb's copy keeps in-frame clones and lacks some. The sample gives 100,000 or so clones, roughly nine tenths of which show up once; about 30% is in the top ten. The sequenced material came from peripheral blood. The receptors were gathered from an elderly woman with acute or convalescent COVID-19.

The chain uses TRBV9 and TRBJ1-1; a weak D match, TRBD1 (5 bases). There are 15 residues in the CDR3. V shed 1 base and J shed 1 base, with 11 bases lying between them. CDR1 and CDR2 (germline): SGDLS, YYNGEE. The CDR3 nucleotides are TGTGCCAGCAGCGTAACAGGTTTCCGGAACACTGAAGCTTTCTTT. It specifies CASSVTGFRNTEAFF.

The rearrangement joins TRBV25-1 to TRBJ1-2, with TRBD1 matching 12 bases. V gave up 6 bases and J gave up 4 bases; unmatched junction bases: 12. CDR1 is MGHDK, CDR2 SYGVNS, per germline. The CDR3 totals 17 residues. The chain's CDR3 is CASSPTPGQGAIYGYTF. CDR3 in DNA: TGTGCCAGCAGCCCAACTCCGGGACAGGGGGCTATCTATGGCTACACCTTC.

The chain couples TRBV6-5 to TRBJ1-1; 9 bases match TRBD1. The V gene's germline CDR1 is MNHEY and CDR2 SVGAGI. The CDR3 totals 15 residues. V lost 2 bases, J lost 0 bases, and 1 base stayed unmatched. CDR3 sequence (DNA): TGTGCCAGCAGTTACACAGGGGGCCTGAACACTGAAGCTTTCTTT. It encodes CASSYTGGLNTEAFF.

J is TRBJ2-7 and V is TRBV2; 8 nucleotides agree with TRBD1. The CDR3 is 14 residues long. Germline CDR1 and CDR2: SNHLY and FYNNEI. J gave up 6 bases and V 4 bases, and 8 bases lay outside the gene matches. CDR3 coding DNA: TGTGCCAGCAGTGGTGGCAGGGGGCTAAGCGAGCAGTACTTC. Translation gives CASSGGRGLSEQYF.

CDR3 loop: CASSFSTATNEKLFF. In DNA, the CDR3 is TGCGCCAGCAGCTTTTCGACAGCAACTAATGAAAAACTGTTTTTT. This chain links TRBV5-1 with TRBJ1-4; D perhaps matches TRBD1 (5 bases). V lost 2 bases to trimming and J lost 0 bases, with 8 bases between them. Germline V gives CDR1 SGHRS, CDR2 YFSETQ. The CDR3 sequence is 15 residues long. The whole variable domain, remainder taken from reference TRBV5-1 and TRBJ1-4, is KAGVTQTPRYLIKTRGQQVTLSCSPISGHRSVSWYQQTPGQGLQFLFEYFSETQRNKGNFPGRFSGRQFSNSRSEMNVSTLELGDSALYLCASSFSTATNEKLFFGSGTQLSVL.

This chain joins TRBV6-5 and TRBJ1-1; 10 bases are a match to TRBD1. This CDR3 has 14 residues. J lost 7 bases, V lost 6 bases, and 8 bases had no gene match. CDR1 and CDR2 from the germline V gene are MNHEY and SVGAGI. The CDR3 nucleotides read TGTGCCAGCAGGGACAGGGGGGAGGTGGGTGAAGCTTTCTTT. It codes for CASRDRGEVGEAFF.

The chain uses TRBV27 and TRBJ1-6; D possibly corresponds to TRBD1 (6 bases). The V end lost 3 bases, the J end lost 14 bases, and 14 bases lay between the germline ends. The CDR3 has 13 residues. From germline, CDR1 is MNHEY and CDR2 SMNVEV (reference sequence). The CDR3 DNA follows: TGTGCCAGCAGTTTCCCGGGGGGCCAGGCCCTCCACTTT. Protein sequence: CASSFPGGQALHF.

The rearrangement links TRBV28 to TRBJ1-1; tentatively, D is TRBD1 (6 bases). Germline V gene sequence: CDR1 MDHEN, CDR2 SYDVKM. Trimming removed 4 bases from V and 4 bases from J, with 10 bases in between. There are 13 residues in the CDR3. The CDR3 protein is CASSSGTLTEAFF. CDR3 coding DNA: TGTGCCAGCAGTTCAGGGACACTCACTGAAGCTTTCTTT.

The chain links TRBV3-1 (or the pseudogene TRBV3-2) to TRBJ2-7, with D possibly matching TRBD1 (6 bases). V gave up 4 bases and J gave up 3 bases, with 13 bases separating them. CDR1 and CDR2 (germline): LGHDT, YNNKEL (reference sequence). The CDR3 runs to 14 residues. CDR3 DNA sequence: TGTGCCAGCAGCCGCTACGGGACAAGCTACGAGCAGTACTTC. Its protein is CASSRYGTSYEQYF.

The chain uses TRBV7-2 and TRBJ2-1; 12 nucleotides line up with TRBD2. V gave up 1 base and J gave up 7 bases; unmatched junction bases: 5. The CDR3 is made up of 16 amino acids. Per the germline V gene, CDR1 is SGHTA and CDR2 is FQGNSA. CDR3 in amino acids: CASSLDTSGGSNEQFF. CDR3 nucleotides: TGTGCCAGCAGCTTAGATACTAGCGGGGGGTCTAATGAGCAGTTCTTC.

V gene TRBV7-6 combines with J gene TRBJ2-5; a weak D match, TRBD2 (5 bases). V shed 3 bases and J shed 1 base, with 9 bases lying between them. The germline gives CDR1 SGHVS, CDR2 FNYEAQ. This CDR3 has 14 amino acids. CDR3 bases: TGTGCCAGCAGCTTTCGGGGAATCCAAGAGACCCAGTACTTC. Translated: CASSFRGIQETQYF.

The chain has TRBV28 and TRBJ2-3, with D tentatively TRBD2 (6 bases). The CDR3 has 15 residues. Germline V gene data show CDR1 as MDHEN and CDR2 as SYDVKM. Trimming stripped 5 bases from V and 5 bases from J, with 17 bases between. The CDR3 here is CASSQPGLRIDTQYF. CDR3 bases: TGTGCCAGCAGTCAACCGGGACTGAGGATAGATACGCAGTATTTT.

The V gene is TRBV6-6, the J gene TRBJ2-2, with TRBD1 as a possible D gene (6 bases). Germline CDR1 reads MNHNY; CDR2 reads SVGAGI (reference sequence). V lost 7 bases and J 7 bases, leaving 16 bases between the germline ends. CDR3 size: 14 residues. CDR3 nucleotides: TGTGCCAGCATCCGGCAGGGGAGCGGCGGGGAGCTGTTTTTT. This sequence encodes CASIRQGSGGELFF.